The T cell receptor (beta chain) described here comes from a study of T cells in Graves' hyperthyroidism and ophthalmopathy. Broader study findings: Most expanded thyroid clonotypes above 0.001 also appeared in blood.

The V and J ends lost 4 bases and 11 bases, in that order; junction bases with no gene match: 8. In germline, CDR1 is MDHEN, CDR2 SYDVKM. The length of the CDR3 is 13 residues. This clonotype was observed at least ten times. What it binds is unknown. Amplified TCR beta CDR3 regions came from RNA transcripts. The HTBI primer set was used in a first-round RT-PCR of the TCR CDR3. MiXCR, run by TCRdb on the multiplex PCR reads, gives a single entry per CDR3 protein. The sample holds around 420,000 distinct CDR3 sequences, 15% to 19% seen once. Graves' hyperthyroidism is called stable when ophthalmopathy does not progress within 18 months. Diagnosis of hyperthyroidism was new in patients aged 18 to 65, and its duration was under 2 months.

The gene calls are TRBV28 and TRBJ2-1; TRBD1 matches at 7 bases. This clonotype was sampled from a woman between 18 and 30 years old with Graves' hyperthyroidism. The source material was blood. CDR3 coding DNA: TGTGCCAGCAGTTCAACCGACAGGGTGAAGCAGTTCTTC. Amino acid sequence: CASSSTDRVKQFF.